The clone carrying this TCR beta chain was picked up one time. Some clones are missing from TCRdb's copy, which holds only in-frame ones; the method was immunoSEQ multiplex PCR. The top ten clones hold approximately 8.4% of a sample with over 35,000 clones, about 91% of them seen once. The sample belongs to a study of T cell changes during pregnancy in multiple sclerosis. CDR1 is KGHSH, CDR2 LQKENI, per germline. CDR3 length: 12 residues. Trimming cost V 3 bases and J 10 bases; bases outside gene matches: 3. The rearrangement links TRBV18 to TRBJ2-1, with TRBD2 identical over 7 bases. The receptor was derived from a female donor with multiple sclerosis, enrolled in a pregnancy study. The sequencing used CD8+ T cells from peripheral blood mononuclear cells, collected before pregnancy. CDR3 DNA: TGTGCCAGCTCACCTGGGACTACAGAGCAGTTCTTC. Translation: CASSPGTTEQFF.